This T cell receptor (beta chain) was recovered during a study of Graves' ophthalmopathy and Graves' hyperthyroidism. RNA transcripts served as template for amplifying TCR beta CDR3 sequences. RT-PCR was first run with HTBI primers, then multiplex PCR in a second round. TCRdb passed the multiplex PCR reads through MiXCR, listing each CDR3 protein once. This table has hundreds of thousands of distinct CDR3 sequences, 22% appearing once. This clonotype was seen ten or more times. The CDR3 sequence is 14 residues long. The V end was cut by 3 bases, the J end by 5 bases, with 13 bases between. The sample was peripheral blood. This sequence originates from a woman younger than 35 with stable Graves' hyperthyroidism. Some clones in this sample may be carry-over from other donors' samples. The V gene is TRBV12-3 or TRBV12-4, the J gene TRBJ1-1; D may be TRBD1 (5 bases). Here the CDR3 DNA reads TGTGCCAGCAGTTTCAACCGCCGGGGGACTGAAGCTTTCTTT. Encoded protein: CASSFNRRGTEAFF.